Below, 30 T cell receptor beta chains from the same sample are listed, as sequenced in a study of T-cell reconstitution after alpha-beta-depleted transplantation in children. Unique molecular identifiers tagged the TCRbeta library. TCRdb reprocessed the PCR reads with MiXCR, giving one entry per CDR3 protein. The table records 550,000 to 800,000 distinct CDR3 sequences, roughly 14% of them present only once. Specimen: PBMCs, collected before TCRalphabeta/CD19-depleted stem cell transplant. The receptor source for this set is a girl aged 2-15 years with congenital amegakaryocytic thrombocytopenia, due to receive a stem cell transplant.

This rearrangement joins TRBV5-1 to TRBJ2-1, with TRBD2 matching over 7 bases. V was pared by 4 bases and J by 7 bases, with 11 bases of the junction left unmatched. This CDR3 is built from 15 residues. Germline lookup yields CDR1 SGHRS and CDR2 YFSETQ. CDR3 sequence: CASSKSGILSNEQFF. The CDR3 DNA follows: TGCGCCAGCAGCAAGAGCGGGATCCTCTCTAATGAGCAGTTCTTC.

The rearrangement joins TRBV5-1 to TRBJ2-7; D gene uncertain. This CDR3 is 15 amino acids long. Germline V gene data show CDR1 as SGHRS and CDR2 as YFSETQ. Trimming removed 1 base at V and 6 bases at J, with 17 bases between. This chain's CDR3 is CASSLPIVSVAEQYF. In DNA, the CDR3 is TGCGCCAGCAGCTTGCCAATTGTGTCGGTCGCCGAGCAGTACTTC.

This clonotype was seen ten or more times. The CDR3: CATSDIGESNTGELFF. Here the CDR3 DNA reads TGTGCCACCTCAGATATTGGGGAGTCGAACACCGGGGAGCTGTTTTTT. J is TRBJ2-2 and V is TRBV12-3 or TRBV12-4; D possibly corresponds to TRBD2 (5 bases). V lost 10 bases to trimming and J lost 0 bases, with 18 bases between them. The CDR3 length is 16 residues.

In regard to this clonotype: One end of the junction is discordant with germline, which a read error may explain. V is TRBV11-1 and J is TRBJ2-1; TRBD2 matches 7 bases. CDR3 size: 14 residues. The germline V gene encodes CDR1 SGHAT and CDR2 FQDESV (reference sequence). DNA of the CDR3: TGTGCCAGCAGCTTACCGTCAGGGACTAATGGGCAGTTCTTC. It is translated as CASSLPSGTNGQFF.

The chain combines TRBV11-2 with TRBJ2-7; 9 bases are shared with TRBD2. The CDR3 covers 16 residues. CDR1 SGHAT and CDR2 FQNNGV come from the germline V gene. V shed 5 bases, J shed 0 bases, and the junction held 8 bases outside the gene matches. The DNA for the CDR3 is TGTGCCAGCAGCCCCCTAGCGGGATTGATCTCCTACGAGCAGTACTTC. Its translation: CASSPLAGLISYEQYF.

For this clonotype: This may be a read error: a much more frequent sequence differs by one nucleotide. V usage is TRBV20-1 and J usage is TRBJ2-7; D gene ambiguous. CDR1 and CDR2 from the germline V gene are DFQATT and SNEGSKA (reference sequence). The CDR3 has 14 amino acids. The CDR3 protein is CSAGFPSRTYEQHF. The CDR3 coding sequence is TGCAGTGCCGGATTCCCGAGCAGGACCTACGAGCAGCACTTC.

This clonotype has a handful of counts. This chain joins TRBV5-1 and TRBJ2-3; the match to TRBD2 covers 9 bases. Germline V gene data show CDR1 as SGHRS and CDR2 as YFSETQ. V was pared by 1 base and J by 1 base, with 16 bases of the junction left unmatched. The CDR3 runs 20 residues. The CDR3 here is CASSLLGARVIAGGTDTQYF. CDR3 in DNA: TGCGCCAGCAGCTTGCTCGGGGCACGCGTGATAGCGGGAGGCACAGATACGCAGTATTTT.

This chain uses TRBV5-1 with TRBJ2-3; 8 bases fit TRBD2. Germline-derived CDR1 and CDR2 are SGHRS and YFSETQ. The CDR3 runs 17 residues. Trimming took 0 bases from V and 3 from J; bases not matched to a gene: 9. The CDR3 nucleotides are TGCGCCAGCAGCTTGGCCTTAAGCGGGAGTGTTACAGATACGCAGTATTTT. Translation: CASSLALSGSVTDTQYF.

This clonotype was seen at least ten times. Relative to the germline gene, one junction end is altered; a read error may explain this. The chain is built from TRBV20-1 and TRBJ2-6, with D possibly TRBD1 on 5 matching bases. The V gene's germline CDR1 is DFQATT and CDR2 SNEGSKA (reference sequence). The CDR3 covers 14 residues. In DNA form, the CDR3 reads TGCAGTGCTCCCCCAGTCTCTGGGGCCAACGTCCTGATTTTC. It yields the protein CSAPPVSGANVLIF.

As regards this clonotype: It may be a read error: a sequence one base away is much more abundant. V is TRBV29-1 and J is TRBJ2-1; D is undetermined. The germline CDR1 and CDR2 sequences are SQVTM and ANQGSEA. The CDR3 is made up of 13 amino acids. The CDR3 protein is CSVESGNHNVQFF. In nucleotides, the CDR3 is TGCAGCGTTGAATCTGGGAATCACAATGTGCAGTTCTTC.

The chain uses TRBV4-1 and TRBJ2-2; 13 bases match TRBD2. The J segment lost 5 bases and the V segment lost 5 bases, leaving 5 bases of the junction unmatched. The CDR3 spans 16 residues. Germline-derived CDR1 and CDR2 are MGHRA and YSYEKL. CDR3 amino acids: CASSILAGGGTGELFF. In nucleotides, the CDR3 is TGCGCCAGCAGCATACTAGCGGGAGGGGGTACCGGGGAGCTGTTTTTT.

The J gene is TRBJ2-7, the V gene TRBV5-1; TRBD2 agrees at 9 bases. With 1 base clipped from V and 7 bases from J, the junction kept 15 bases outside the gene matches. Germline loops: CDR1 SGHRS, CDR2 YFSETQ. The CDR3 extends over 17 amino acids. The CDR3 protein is CASSLTRAGTSRHEQYF. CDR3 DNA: TGCGCCAGCAGCTTGACGAGGGCCGGGACTAGCCGGCATGAGCAGTACTTC. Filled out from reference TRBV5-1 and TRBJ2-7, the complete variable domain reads KAGVTQTPRYLIKTRGQQVTLSCSPISGHRSVSWYQQTPGQGLQFLFEYFSETQRNKGNFPGRFSGRQFSNSRSEMNVSTLELGDSALYLCASSLTRAGTSRHEQYFGPGTRLTVT.

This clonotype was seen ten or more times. The DNA for the CDR3 is TGTGCCACCAGTGATGGGGCAGGGAGTTTAACCGGGGAGCTGTTTTTT. Translated: CATSDGAGSLTGELFF. The chain links TRBV24-1 to TRBJ2-2; D could derive from TRBD1 or TRBD2 (5 bases each). V lost 3 bases to trimming and J lost 5 bases, with 15 bases between them. Per the germline V gene, CDR1 is KGHDR and CDR2 is SFDVKD. The CDR3 spans 16 residues.

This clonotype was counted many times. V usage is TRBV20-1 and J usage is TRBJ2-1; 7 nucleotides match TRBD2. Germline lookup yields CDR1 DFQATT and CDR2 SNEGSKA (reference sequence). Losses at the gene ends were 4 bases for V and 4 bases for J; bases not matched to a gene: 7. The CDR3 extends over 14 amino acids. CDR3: CSATPPSGYNEQFF. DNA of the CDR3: TGCAGTGCTACCCCCCCTAGCGGATACAATGAGCAGTTCTTC.

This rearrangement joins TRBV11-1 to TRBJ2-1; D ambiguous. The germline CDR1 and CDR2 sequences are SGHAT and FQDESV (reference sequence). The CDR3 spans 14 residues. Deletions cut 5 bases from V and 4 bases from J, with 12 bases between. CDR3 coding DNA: TGTGCCAGCAGCGCAGACTCCGATTACAATGAGCAGTTCTTC. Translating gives CASSADSDYNEQFF.

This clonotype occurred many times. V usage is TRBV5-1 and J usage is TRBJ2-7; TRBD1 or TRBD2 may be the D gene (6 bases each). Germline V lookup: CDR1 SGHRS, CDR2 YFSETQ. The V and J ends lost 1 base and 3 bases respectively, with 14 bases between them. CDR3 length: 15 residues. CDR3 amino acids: CASSLSQQGLYEQYF. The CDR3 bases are TGCGCCAGCAGCTTGAGTCAACAGGGACTCTACGAGCAGTACTTC.

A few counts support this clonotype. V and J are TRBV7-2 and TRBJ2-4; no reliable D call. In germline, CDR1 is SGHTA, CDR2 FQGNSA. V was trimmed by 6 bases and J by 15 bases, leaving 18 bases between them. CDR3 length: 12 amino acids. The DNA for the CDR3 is TGTGCCAGCAGGTTACAAGGCGGAGTAGCGTACTTC. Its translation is CASRLQGGVAYF.

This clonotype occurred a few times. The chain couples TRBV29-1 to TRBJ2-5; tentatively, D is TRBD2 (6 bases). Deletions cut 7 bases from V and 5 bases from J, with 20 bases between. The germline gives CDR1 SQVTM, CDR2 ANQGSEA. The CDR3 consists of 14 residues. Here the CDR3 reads CSADKRAGGETQYF. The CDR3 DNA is TGCAGCGCCGACAAGAGAGCGGGTGGGGAGACCCAGTACTTC. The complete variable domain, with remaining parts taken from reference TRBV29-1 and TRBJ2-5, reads SAVISQKPSRDICQRGTSLTIQCQVDSQVTMMFWYRQQPGQSLTLIATANQGSEATYESGFVIDKFPISRPNLTFSTLTVSNMSPEDSSIYLCSADKRAGGETQYFGPGTRLLVL.

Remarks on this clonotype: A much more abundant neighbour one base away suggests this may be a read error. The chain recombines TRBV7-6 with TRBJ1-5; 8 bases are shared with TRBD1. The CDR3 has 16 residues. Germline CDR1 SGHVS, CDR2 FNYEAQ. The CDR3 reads CASSLTKDRVGQPQLF. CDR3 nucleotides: TGTGCCAGCAGCTTAACCAAGGACAGGGTGGGTCAGCCCCAGCTTTTT.

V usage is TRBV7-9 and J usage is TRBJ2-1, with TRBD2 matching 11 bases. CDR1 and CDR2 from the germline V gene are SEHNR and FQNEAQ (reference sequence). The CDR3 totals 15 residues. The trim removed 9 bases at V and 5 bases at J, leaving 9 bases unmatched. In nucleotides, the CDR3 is TGTGCCAGTGCGGATCTAGCGGGAGGACACAATGAGCAGTTCTTC. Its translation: CASADLAGGHNEQFF. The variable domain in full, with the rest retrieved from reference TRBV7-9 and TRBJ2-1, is DTGVSQNPRHKITKRGQNVTFRCDPISEHNRLYWYRQTLGQGPEFLTYFQNEAQLEKSRLLSDRFSAERPKGSFSTLEIQRTEQGDSAMYLCASADLAGGHNEQFFGPGTRLTVL.

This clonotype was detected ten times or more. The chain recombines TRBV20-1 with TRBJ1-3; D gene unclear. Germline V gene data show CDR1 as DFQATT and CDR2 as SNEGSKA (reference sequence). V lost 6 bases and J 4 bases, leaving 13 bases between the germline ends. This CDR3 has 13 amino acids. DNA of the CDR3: TGCAGTGCCCGCGGGGAGGTCGGAAACACCATATATTTT. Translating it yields CSARGEVGNTIYF.

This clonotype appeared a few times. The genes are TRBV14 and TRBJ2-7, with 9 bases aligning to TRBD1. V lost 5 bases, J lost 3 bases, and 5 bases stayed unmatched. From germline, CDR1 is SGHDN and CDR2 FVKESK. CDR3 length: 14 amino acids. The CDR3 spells CASSYGTGNYEQYF. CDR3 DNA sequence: TGTGCCAGCAGCTATGGGACAGGGAACTACGAGCAGTACTTC.

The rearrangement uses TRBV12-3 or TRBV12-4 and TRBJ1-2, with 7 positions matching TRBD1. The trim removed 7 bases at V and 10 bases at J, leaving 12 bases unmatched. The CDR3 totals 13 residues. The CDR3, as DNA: TGTGCCAGCACTGATAACAGGGGCCGGGACTACACCTTC. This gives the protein CASTDNRGRDYTF.

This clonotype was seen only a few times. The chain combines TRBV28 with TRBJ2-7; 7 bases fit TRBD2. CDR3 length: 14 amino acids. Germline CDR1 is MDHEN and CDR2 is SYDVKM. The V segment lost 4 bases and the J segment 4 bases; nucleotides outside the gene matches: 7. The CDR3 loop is CASSSGGEGYEQYF. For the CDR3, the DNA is TGTGCCAGCAGTTCCGGTGGGGAGGGTTACGAGCAGTACTTC.

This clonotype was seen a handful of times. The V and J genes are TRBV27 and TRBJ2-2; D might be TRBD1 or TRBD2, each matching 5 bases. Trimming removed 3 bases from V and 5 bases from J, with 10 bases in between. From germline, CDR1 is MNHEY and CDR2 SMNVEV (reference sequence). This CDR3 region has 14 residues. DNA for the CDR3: TGTGCCAGCAGTTTCATTGGGGGAACCGGGGAGCTGTTTTTT. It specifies CASSFIGGTGELFF.

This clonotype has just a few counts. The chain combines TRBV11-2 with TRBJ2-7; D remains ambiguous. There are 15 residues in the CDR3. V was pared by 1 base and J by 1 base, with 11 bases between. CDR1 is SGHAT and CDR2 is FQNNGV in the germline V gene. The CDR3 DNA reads TGTGCCAGCAGCTTAGGCGGCACACATTCCTACGAGCAGTACTTC. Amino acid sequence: CASSLGGTHSYEQYF. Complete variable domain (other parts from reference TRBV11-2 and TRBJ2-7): EAGVAQSPRYKIIEKRQSVAFWCNPISGHATLYWYQQILGQGPKLLIQFQNNGVVDDSQLPKDRFSAERLKGVDSTLKIQPAKLEDSAVYLCASSLGGTHSYEQYFGPGTRLTVT.

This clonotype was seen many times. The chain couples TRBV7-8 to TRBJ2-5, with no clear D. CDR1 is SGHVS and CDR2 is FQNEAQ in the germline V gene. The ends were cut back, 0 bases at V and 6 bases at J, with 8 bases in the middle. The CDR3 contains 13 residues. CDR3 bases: TGTGCCAGCAGCTTAGCAGGGTTTAAGACCCAGTACTTC. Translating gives CASSLAGFKTQYF.

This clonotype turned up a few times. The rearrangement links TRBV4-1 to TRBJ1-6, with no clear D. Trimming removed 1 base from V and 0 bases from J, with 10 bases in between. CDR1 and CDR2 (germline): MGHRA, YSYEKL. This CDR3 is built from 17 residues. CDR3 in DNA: TGCGCCAGCAGCCAAGGTACCGGGAGCTCCTATAATTCACCCCTCCACTTT. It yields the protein CASSQGTGSSYNSPLHF.

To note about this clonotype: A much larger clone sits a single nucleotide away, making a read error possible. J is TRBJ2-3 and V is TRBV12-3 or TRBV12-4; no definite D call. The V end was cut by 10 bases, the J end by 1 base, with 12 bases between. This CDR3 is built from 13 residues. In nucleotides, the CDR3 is TGTGCCAACAGATGGGGTCGCACAGATACGCAGTATTTT. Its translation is CANRWGRTDTQYF.

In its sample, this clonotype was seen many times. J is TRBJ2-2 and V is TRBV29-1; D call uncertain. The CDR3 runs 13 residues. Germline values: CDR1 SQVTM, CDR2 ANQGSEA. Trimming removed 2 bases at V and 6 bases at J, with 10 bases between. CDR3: CSVELTWAGELFF. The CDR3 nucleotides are TGCAGCGTTGAACTGACCTGGGCCGGGGAGCTGTTTTTT.